Presented here are 27 T cell receptor beta chains from one specimen sequenced in a study of CD8+CD57+ T cells in acquired aplastic anemia. Genomic DNA constituted the template upon which TCR beta VDJ and CDR3 profiling was performed. TCRdb used MiXCR to reprocess the reads, holding one entry per CDR3 protein. The sample holds about 160,000 distinct CDR3 sequences, roughly 43% seen once. Patients chosen for sequencing had shown CD8+CD57+ cell expansion by flow cytometry. The specimen sequenced was sorted CD4+, CD8+, or CD8+CD57+ T cells (not recorded which) from PBMCs. Receptor source: a human donor with aplastic anemia.

The chain links TRBV2 to TRBJ1-2; D gene unclear. The CDR3 runs to 12 residues. V was clipped by 7 bases and J by 2 bases, with 8 bases between them. CDR1 and CDR2 (germline): SNHLY, FYNNEI. This CDR3 is CASMSENYGYTF. The DNA for the CDR3 is TGTGCCAGCATGTCAGAAAACTATGGCTACACCTTC.

J is TRBJ1-1 and V is TRBV30, with TRBD1 identical over 7 bases. The germline gives CDR1 GTSNPN, CDR2 SVGIG (reference sequence). Trimming removed 2 bases from V and 1 base from J; junction bases left unmatched: 7. CDR3 size: 15 residues. The CDR3 nucleotides are TGTGCCTGGAGTCGGGAGGGGGCGTGGAACACTGAAGCTTTCTTT. This translates into CAWSREGAWNTEAFF.

This sequence joins TRBV2 and TRBJ2-7, with D perhaps matching TRBD2 (6 bases). The V gene lost 6 bases and the J gene lost 2 bases, with 11 bases spanning the gap. There are 13 residues in the CDR3. The germline gives CDR1 SNHLY, CDR2 FYNNEI. The CDR3 is CASREGLPYEQYF. DNA of the CDR3: TGTGCCAGCAGGGAGGGGCTCCCCTACGAGCAGTACTTC.

This clonotype was observed many times. This chain uses TRBV6-1 with TRBJ1-6; unclear D gene. Germline CDR1 is MNHNS and CDR2 is SASEGT. The CDR3 consists of 16 residues. The germline V and J ends were trimmed by 5 bases and 5 bases, with 16 bases remaining between them. The CDR3 loop is CASSPQDGPDNSPLHF. The DNA of the CDR3 is TGTGCCAGCAGTCCTCAAGACGGCCCGGATAATTCACCCCTCCACTTT.

The chain couples TRBV5-5 to TRBJ1-1, with D perhaps matching TRBD1 (5 bases). Germline CDR1 reads SGHKS; CDR2 reads YYEKEE (reference sequence). With 4 bases removed from V and 1 base from J, the gap between germline ends came to 11 bases. This CDR3 has 14 amino acids. CDR3 nucleotide sequence: TGTGCCAGCAGCCCTATTACAGGGAACACTGAAGCTTTCTTT. This codes for CASSPITGNTEAFF.

The genes are TRBV20-1 and TRBJ1-1; 8 bases match TRBD1. The germline V gene has CDR1 DFQATT and CDR2 SNEGSKA (reference sequence). V was pared by 7 bases and J by 1 base, with 2 bases of the junction left unmatched. The CDR3 is 12 amino acids. The CDR3 protein is CSGQGSNTEAFF. The CDR3 bases are TGCAGTGGACAGGGGTCGAACACTGAAGCTTTCTTT.

This chain uses TRBV4-1 with TRBJ1-6; 9 bases map to TRBD1. V lost 0 bases to trimming and J lost 9 bases; unmatched junction nucleotides: 6. The CDR3 has 16 amino acids. In germline, CDR1 is MGHRA, CDR2 YSYEKL. The CDR3 is CASSQEDRGLISPLHF. CDR3 nucleotide sequence: TGCGCCAGCAGCCAAGAGGACAGGGGCTTGATTTCACCCCTCCACTTT.

This clonotype was counted ten times or more. V and J are TRBV5-1 and TRBJ1-3; D is unclear. CDR1 is SGHRS and CDR2 is YFSETQ in the germline V gene. V was cut by 5 bases and J by 1 base, with 16 bases left in between. CDR3 length: 16 amino acids. This CDR3 is CASSSSGVNSGNTIYF. In DNA, the CDR3 is TGCGCCAGCAGTTCCTCCGGAGTCAATTCTGGAAACACCATATATTTT.

In regard to this clonotype: One junction end disagrees with the germline gene, perhaps due to a read error. This chain uses TRBV20-1 with TRBJ2-5, with 8 bases matching TRBD2. The CDR3 totals 15 residues. Germline V gene lookup returns CDR1 DFQATT and CDR2 SNEGSKA (reference sequence). CDR3 bases: TGCGGTGCTAGAGAGCCCGGGGGGGGCGGGAAGACCCAGTACTTC. It specifies CGAREPGGGGKTQYF.

The V gene is TRBV5-1, the J gene TRBJ2-1, with TRBD2 matching over 10 bases. With V trimmed by 1 base and J by 5 bases, 9 bases remained unmatched. Germline CDR1 SGHRS, CDR2 YFSETQ. There are 17 residues in the CDR3. The chain's CDR3 is CASSLPQLAGPNNEQFF. CDR3 nucleotide sequence: TGCGCCAGCAGCTTGCCCCAACTAGCGGGGCCAAACAATGAGCAGTTCTTC.

The chain recombines TRBV5-4 with TRBJ2-2; D may be TRBD2 (5 bases). The CDR3 is 15 amino acids. V lost 3 bases to trimming and J lost 3 bases, with 12 bases between them. Germline CDR1 is SGHNT and CDR2 is YYREEE (reference sequence). The CDR3 here is CASSSGLWDTGELFF. CDR3 coding DNA: TGTGCCAGCAGCTCGGGGTTGTGGGACACCGGGGAGCTGTTTTTT.

This clonotype occurred once. The chain carries TRBV7-2 and TRBJ1-2, with 7 positions matching TRBD1. The CDR3 is 13 amino acids. J was trimmed by 8 bases and V by 3 bases; bases with no gene match: 6. Germline V gives CDR1 SGHTA, CDR2 FQGNSA. The CDR3 sequence: CASSFYRGSGYTF. The CDR3 nucleotides are TGTGCCAGCAGCTTTTACAGGGGTTCCGGCTACACCTTC. Full variable domain (missing parts from reference TRBV7-2 and TRBJ1-2): GAGVSQSPSNKVTEKGKDVELRCDPISGHTALYWYRQSLGQGLEFLIYFQGNSAPDKSGLPSDRFSAERTGGSVSTLTIQRTQQEDSAVYLCASSFYRGSGYTFGSGTRLTVV.

On this clonotype: A junction boundary mismatches the germline segment, possibly from a read error. The genes are TRBV27 and TRBJ1-1; D gene ambiguous. CDR1 MNHEY and CDR2 SMNVEV come from the germline V gene (reference sequence). The CDR3 covers 14 residues. The DNA of the CDR3 is TGTGCCGGCAGTTCTCAGCTGCCTGGAACTGAAGCTTTCTTT. This translates into CAGSSQLPGTEAFF.

The rearrangement joins TRBV19 to TRBJ2-3, with 7 bases lining up with TRBD1. CDR1 and CDR2 (germline): LNHDA, SQIVND (reference sequence). The CDR3 sequence is 15 residues long. J gave up 5 bases and V 4 bases, and 9 bases lay outside the gene matches. CDR3 loop: CASSRPAGGGDTQYF. The CDR3 DNA reads as TGTGCCAGTAGTAGGCCGGCAGGGGGTGGAGATACGCAGTATTTT.

The gene calls are TRBV7-9 and TRBJ1-2, with D unresolved. This CDR3 is built from 15 residues. Trimming took 5 bases from V and 2 from J, leaving 15 bases between them. Looked up from germline, CDR1 is SEHNR and CDR2 is FQNEAQ (reference sequence). The CDR3 loop is CASSPGAAANYGYTF. The CDR3 DNA is TGTGCCAGCAGCCCTGGAGCCGCTGCGAACTATGGCTACACCTTC.

Many counts were recorded for this clonotype. The chain couples TRBV5-6 to TRBJ1-5; D not certain. V was cut by 0 bases and J by 5 bases, with 3 bases left in between. The germline V gene has CDR1 SGHDT and CDR2 YYEEEE. The length of the CDR3 is 12 residues. As DNA, the CDR3 is TGTGCCAGCAGCTTGGATGATCAGCCCCAGCATTTT. This codes for CASSLDDQPQHF.

The chain joins TRBV25-1 to TRBJ1-2; D not resolved. Per germline, CDR1 MGHDK and CDR2 SYGVNS. V was cut by 6 bases and J by 5 bases, with 19 bases left in between. The CDR3 consists of 15 residues. The CDR3 DNA is TGTGCCAGCAGCTTGGTCGGGTTTTCCGGATATGGCTACACCTTC. Protein product: CASSLVGFSGYGYTF.

This clonotype was counted at least ten times. The chain couples TRBV12-3 or TRBV12-4 to TRBJ1-5; D may be TRBD1 (6 bases). The CDR3 length is 16 residues. The V end was cut by 7 bases, the J end by 2 bases, with 18 bases between. For the CDR3, the DNA is TGTGCCAGCACCCCGGGAGGGGGGCTGGGCAATCAGCCCCAGCATTTT. It codes for CASTPGGGLGNQPQHF.

The DNA for the CDR3 is TGTGCCAGCACCACCCGGGGCGCGGGCACTGAAGCTTTCTTT. Translation: CASTTRGAGTEAFF. The chain has TRBV18 and TRBJ1-1, with TRBD1 as a possible D gene (5 bases). Trimming stripped 8 bases from V and 4 bases from J, with 17 bases between. Per the germline V gene, CDR1 is KGHSH and CDR2 is LQKENI. This CDR3 contains 14 residues. The whole variable domain, filled in from reference TRBV18 and TRBJ1-1, reads NAGVMQNPRHLVRRRGQEARLRCSPMKGHSHVYWYRQLPEEGLKFMVYLQKENIIDESGMPKERFSAEFPKEGPSILRIQQVVRGDSAAYFCASTTRGAGTEAFFGQGTRLTVV.

The chain couples TRBV19 to TRBJ2-5, with 8 bases aligning to TRBD2. CDR1 LNHDA and CDR2 SQIVND come from the germline V gene (reference sequence). V lost 7 bases, J lost 5 bases, and 15 bases stayed unmatched. The CDR3 has 16 residues. CDR3 protein: CASNAGTGGDRETQYF. The CDR3 DNA follows: TGTGCCAGTAACGCGGGGACGGGGGGGGATAGGGAGACCCAGTACTTC.

The chain uses TRBV11-2 and TRBJ2-1; 12 bases match TRBD2. Trimming at V came to 6 bases and at J to 4 bases, leaving 7 bases not matched to a gene. This CDR3 contains 16 residues. Germline V gene lookup returns CDR1 SGHAT and CDR2 FQNNGV. CDR3 in amino acids: CASSSGTSGYYNEQFF. CDR3 DNA: TGTGCCAGCAGTTCCGGGACTAGCGGGTATTACAATGAGCAGTTCTTC.

This clonotype was detected ten times or more. This chain uses TRBV7-2 with TRBJ2-2; the D is unclear. Germline loops: CDR1 SGHTA, CDR2 FQGNSA. V gave up 5 bases and J gave up 1 base, with 8 bases separating them. The CDR3 consists of 14 residues. In nucleotides, the CDR3 is TGTGCCAGCAGCGACCTCAGGAACACCGGGGAGCTGTTTTTT. Amino acids: CASSDLRNTGELFF.

On this clonotype itself: This may be a read error: a much more frequent sequence differs by one nucleotide. The chain uses TRBV6-5 and TRBJ1-1; 7 nucleotides agree with TRBD1. Germline CDR1 MNHEY, CDR2 SVGAGI. Germline trimming cut 5 bases from V and 3 bases from J; bases unmatched to any gene: 6. The CDR3 has 14 residues. Here the CDR3 reads CASSRGPGYTEAFF. CDR3 DNA: TGTGCCAGCAGTAGGGGGCCGGGGTACACTGAAGCTTTCTTT.

In this sample, this clonotype turned up many times. This chain links TRBV12-5 with TRBJ2-2; the D gene is possibly TRBD2 (6 bases). Per germline, CDR1 LGHNT and CDR2 FRNRAP. The CDR3 contains 13 residues. V was clipped by 6 bases and J by 1 base, with 6 bases between them. CDR3 nucleotides: TGTGCTAGTGGCGGGGGGAACACCGGGGAGCTGTTTTTT. Its protein is CASGGGNTGELFF.

Many counts were recorded for this clonotype. The chain recombines TRBV12-5 with TRBJ2-7; no definite D call. Germline lookup yields CDR1 LGHNT and CDR2 FRNRAP. V dropped 3 bases and J dropped 5 bases, with 8 bases sitting between them. CDR3 size: 12 residues. In DNA, the CDR3 is TGTGCTAGTGGTTTTGGAGTAAACGAGCAGTACTTC. Protein product: CASGFGVNEQYF.

This clonotype has only one observation. The chain has TRBV10-3 and TRBJ1-2, with D unresolved. This CDR3 region has 17 residues. Germline CDR1 ENHRY, CDR2 SYGVKD. V dropped 0 bases and J dropped 1 base, with 15 bases sitting between them. The CDR3 nucleotides read TGTGCCATCAGTGAGTCCGGCTCGTATCGGGTTAACTATGGCTACACCTTC. Protein: CAISESGSYRVNYGYTF.

This clonotype was observed a few times. The chain employs TRBV29-1 and TRBJ1-1, with 8 bases aligning to TRBD1. From germline, CDR1 is SQVTM and CDR2 ANQGSEA. This CDR3 has 11 residues. As DNA, the CDR3 is TGCAGTGCGGACAGGGCGACTGAAGCTTTCTTT. It is translated as CSADRATEAFF.